This T cell receptor (beta chain) stems from a study of cytomegalovirus exposure and HLA in healthy donors. Whole-study findings and limits: A later analysis found first-cohort TCR clusters tended to co-occur in the 130 or so validation repertoires. Approximately 160 TCR beta chains were listed as cytomegalovirus-associated.

Method: immunoSEQ multiplex PCR; TCRdb's copy keeps in-frame clones and lacks some. Among 110,000 to 150,000 clones listed, roughly 90% were seen once. The junction had 6 bases not matched to a gene; V was cut back by 4 bases and J by 1 base. This CDR3 has 15 amino acids. Germline V gene data show CDR1 as SGHDN and CDR2 as FVKESK. As for this clone: Its target is not known.

This clonotype was obtained from a man between 18 and 29 years old in good health and CMV-seronegative. The chain couples TRBV14 to TRBJ2-7; 8 bases line up with TRBD1. The sequencing sample was made of PBMCs. CDR3 amino acids: CASSLWTGSSYEQYF. CDR3 coding DNA: TGTGCCAGCAGCCTATGGACAGGGAGTTCCTACGAGCAGTACTTC.